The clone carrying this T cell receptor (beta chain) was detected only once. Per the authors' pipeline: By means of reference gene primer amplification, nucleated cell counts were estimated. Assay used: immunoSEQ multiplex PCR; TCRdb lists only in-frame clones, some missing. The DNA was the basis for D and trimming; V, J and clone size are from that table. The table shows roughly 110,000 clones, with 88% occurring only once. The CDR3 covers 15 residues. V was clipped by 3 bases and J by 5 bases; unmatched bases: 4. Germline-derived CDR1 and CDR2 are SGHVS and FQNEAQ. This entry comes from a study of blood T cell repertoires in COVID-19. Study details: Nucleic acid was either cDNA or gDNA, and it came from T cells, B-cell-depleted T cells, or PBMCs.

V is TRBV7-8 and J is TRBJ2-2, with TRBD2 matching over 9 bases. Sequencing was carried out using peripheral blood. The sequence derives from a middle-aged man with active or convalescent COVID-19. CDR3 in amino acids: CASSFTAGGTGELFF. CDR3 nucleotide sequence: TGTGCCAGCAGCTTCACAGCGGGAGGAACCGGGGAGCTGTTTTTT. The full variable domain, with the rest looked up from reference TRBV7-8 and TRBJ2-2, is GAGVSQSPRYKVAKRGQDVALRCDPISGHVSLFWYQQALGQGPEFLTYFQNEAQLDKSGLPSDRFFAERPEGSVSTLKIQRTQQEDSAVYLCASSFTAGGTGELFFGEGSRLTVL.